These 9 T cell receptor beta chains originate from one sample sequenced in a study of beta chain features in type 1 diabetes. All of the isolated RNA was reverse transcribed, so expressed TCRB transcripts were sequenced. Clones were sequenced by immunoSEQ multiplex PCR, and TCRdb holds only the in-frame ones, with some missing. The sample has hundreds of thousands of clones; approximately 12% are singletons. The sample taken for sequencing was naive CD4+ T cells from blood. All receptors come from a man in his late teens or twenties in good health.

The V gene is TRBV15, the J gene TRBJ2-3; TRBD2 might be the D (5 bases). Germline loops: CDR1 LNHNV, CDR2 YYDKDF (reference sequence). Trimming removed 6 bases from V and 2 bases from J, with 15 bases in between. The CDR3 runs to 15 residues. CDR3 in amino acids: CATSRSGLSTDTQYF. For the CDR3, the DNA is TGTGCCACCAGTAGGAGCGGTCTTTCCACAGATACGCAGTATTTT.

This rearrangement joins TRBV5-1 to TRBJ2-5; TRBD1 is a possible D gene (6 bases). Germline values: CDR1 SGHRS, CDR2 YFSETQ. The ends were cut back, 3 bases at V and 0 bases at J, with 12 bases in the middle. The CDR3 is made up of 15 amino acids. CDR3 DNA: TGCGCCAGCAGCTGGGGAACAGGGAACCAAGAGACCCAGTACTTC. Amino acid sequence: CASSWGTGNQETQYF. The full variable domain, in which reference TRBV5-1 and TRBJ2-5 provide the parts outside the CDR3, is KAGVTQTPRYLIKTRGQQVTLSCSPISGHRSVSWYQQTPGQGLQFLFEYFSETQRNKGNFPGRFSGRQFSNSRSEMNVSTLELGDSALYLCASSWGTGNQETQYFGPGTRLLVL.

The gene calls are TRBV7-2 and TRBJ1-2, with D possibly matching TRBD1 (5 bases). This CDR3 comprises 12 residues. Trimming stripped 5 bases from V and 8 bases from J, with 12 bases between. The germline V gene has CDR1 SGHTA and CDR2 FQGNSA. For the CDR3, the DNA is TGTGCCAGCAGCCCTACAGGCCGAGGCTACACCTTC. Residues: CASSPTGRGYTF.

This clone was seen a few times. V gene TRBV10-2 combines with J gene TRBJ2-3, with 12 nucleotides matching TRBD2. The V segment lost 6 bases and the J segment 5 bases; nucleotides outside the gene matches: 6. The germline CDR1 and CDR2 sequences are WSHSY and SAAADI. The CDR3 is 15 residues long. CDR3 sequence reads: CASSAASGGEDTQYF. The CDR3 DNA sequence: TGCGCCAGCAGCGCCGCTAGCGGGGGGGAAGATACGCAGTATTTT.

The chain links TRBV4-3 to TRBJ1-1; D is ambiguous. Looked up from germline, CDR1 is LGHNA and CDR2 is YSLEER. The CDR3 length is 13 residues. The germline V and J ends were trimmed by 1 base and 1 base, with 4 bases remaining between them. The CDR3 spells CASSQGQNTEAFF. The CDR3, as DNA: TGCGCCAGCAGCCAAGGACAGAACACTGAAGCTTTCTTT.

This clone showed up just a few times. CDR3 in DNA: TGCGCCAGCAGTCATCGGGTGGGGGTAGGCCTAAGGCGGGGGGATGTAGAGACCCAGTACTTC. This gives the protein CASSHRVGVGLRRGDVETQYF. J is TRBJ2-5 and V is TRBV23-1; TRBD2 aligns across 8 bases. Being an ORF, TRBV23-1 has a function that is uncertain. V was clipped by 3 bases and J by 4 bases; unmatched bases: 25. The CDR3 is made up of 21 amino acids.

A few counts support this clone. This sequence joins TRBV6-1 and TRBJ1-1; 7 nucleotides agree with TRBD1. Trimming removed 5 bases from V and 11 bases from J; junction bases left unmatched: 5. The germline gives CDR1 MNHNS, CDR2 SASEGT. There are 11 residues in the CDR3. CDR3 amino acids: CASSRQGEAFF. CDR3 nucleotide sequence: TGTGCCAGCAGTCGACAGGGTGAGGCTTTCTTT.

The rearrangement uses TRBV9 and TRBJ2-2; 8 bases are a match to TRBD2. The CDR3 contains 16 residues. With V trimmed by 3 bases and J by 4 bases, 8 bases remained unmatched. Germline CDR1 reads SGDLS; CDR2 reads YYNGEE. The CDR3 DNA is TGTGCCAGCAGCGCGGGACTAGGGGAGGGCACCGGGGAGCTGTTTTTT. As protein: CASSAGLGEGTGELFF.

This chain uses TRBV7-6 with TRBJ2-5; unclear D gene. V lost 5 bases, J lost 2 bases, and 12 bases lay in between. CDR1 is SGHVS, CDR2 FNYEAQ, per germline. This CDR3 has 14 residues. The CDR3 coding sequence is TGTGCCAGCAGCCTCGGTGCTGTTCAAGAGACCCAGTACTTC. Its protein product is CASSLGAVQETQYF. Drawing the rest from reference TRBV7-6 and TRBJ2-5, the complete variable domain is GAGVSQSPRYKVTKRGQDVALRCDPISGHVSLYWYRQALGQGPEFLTYFNYEAQQDKSGLPNDRFSAERPEGSISTLTIQRTEQRDSAMYRCASSLGAVQETQYFGPGTRLLVL.